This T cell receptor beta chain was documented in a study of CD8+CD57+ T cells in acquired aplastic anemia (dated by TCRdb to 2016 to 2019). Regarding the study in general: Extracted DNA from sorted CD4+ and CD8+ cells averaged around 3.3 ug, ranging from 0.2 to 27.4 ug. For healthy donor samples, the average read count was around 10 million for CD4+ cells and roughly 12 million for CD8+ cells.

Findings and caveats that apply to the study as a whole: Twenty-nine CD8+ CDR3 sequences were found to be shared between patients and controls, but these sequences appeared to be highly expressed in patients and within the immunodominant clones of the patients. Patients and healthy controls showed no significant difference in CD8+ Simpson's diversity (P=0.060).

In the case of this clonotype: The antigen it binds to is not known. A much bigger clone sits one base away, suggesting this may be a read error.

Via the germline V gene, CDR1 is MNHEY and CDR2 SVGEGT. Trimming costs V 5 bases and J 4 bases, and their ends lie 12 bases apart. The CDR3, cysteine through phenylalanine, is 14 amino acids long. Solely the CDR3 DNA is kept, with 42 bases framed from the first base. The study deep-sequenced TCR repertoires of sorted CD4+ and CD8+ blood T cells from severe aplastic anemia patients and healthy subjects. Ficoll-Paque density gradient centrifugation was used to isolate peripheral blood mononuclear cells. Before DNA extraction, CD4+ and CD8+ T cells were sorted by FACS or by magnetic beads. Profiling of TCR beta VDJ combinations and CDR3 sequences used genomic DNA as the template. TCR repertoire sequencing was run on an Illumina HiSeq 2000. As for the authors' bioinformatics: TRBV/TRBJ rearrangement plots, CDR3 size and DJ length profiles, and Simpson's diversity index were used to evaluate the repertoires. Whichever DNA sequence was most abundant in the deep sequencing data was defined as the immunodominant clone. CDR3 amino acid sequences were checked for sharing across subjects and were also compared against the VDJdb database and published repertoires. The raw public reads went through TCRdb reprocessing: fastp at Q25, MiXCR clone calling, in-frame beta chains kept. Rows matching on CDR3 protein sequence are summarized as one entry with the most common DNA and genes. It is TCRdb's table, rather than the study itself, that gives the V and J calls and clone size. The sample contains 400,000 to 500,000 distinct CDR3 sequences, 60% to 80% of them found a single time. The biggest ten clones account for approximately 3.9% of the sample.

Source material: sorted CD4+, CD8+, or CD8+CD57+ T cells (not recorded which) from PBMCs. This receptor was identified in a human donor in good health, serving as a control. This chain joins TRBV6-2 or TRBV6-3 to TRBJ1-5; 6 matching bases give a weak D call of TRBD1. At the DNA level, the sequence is TGTGCCAGCAGTCAAGGGACAACGAATCAGCCCCAGCATTTT. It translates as CASSQGTTNQPQHF.